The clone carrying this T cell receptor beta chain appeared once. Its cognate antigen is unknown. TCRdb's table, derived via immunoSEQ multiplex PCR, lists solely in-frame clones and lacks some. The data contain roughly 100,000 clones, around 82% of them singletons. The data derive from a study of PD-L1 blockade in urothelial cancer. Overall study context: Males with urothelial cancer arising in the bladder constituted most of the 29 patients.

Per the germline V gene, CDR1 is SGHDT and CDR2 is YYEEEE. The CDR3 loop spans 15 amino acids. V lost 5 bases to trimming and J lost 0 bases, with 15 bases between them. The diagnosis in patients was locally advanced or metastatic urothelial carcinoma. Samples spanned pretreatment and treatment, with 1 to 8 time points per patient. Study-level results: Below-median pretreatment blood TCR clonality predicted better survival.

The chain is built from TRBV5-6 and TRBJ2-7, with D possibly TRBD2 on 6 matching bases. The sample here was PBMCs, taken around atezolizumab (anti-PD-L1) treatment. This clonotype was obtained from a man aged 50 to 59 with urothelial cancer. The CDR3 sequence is CASRPGGYSSYEQYF. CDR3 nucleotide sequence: TGTGCCAGCAGACCTGGAGGGTATAGCTCCTACGAGCAGTACTTC.